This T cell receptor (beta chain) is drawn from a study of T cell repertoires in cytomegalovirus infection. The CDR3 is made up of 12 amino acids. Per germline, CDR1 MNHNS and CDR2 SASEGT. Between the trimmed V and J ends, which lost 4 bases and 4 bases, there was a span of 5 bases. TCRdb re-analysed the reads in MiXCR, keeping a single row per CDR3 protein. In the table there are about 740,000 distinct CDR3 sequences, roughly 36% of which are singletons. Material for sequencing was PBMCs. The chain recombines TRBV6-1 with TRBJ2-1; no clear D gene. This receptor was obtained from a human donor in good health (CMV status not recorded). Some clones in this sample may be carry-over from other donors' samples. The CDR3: CASSAPYNEQFF. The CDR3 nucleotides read TGTGCCAGCAGTGCCCCATACAATGAGCAGTTCTTC.